What follows are 25 T cell receptor beta chains derived from one specimen sequenced in a study of T cell clonality in common variable immunodeficiency. TCRdb keeps only in-frame clones here, not all; method: immunoSEQ multiplex PCR. The sample includes about 60,000 clones, none of them occurring once. The specimen was peripheral blood mononuclear cells. These receptors all come from a person aged 18 to 69 in good health.

This clone was detected ten times or more. The read is 3 residues too short to cover the CDR3 end, so that end is filled in from the germline J gene. The rearrangement links TRBV2 to TRBJ1-1, with D possibly being TRBD1 (6 bases). Looked up from germline, CDR1 is SNHLY and CDR2 is FYNNEI. V was clipped by 4 bases and J by 7 bases, with 13 bases between them. This CDR3 comprises 13 residues. The DNA read from the CDR3 is TGTGCCAGCAGTGGAGGGGGATTTGGTGAA. Its translation: CASSGGGFGE. The whole CDR3 reads CASSGGGFGEAFF.

This clone occurred many times. CDR3 residues: CSARGGLRGANTEAFF. The sequenced CDR3 bases are TGCAGTGCTAGAGGGGGCCTCAGGGGTGCGAACACTGAA. This chain joins TRBV20-1 and TRBJ1-1, with D tentatively TRBD1 (6 bases). The read is 3 residues too short to cover the CDR3 end, so that end is filled in from the germline J gene. The V end lost 1 base, the J end lost 1 base, and 16 bases lay between the germline ends. The CDR3 length is 16 residues. CDR1 is DFQATT and CDR2 is SNEGSKA in the germline V gene (reference sequence).

This clone has a count of ten or more. The missing CDR3 end, 3 residues past where the read stops, is filled in from the germline J gene. The chain links TRBV2 to TRBJ1-2; 9 positions agree with TRBD1. This CDR3 region has 15 residues. Looked up from germline, CDR1 is SNHLY and CDR2 is FYNNEI. The CDR3: CATQRGTGLNYGYTF. Partial CDR3 DNA: TGTGCTACCCAGCGGGGGACAGGGTTAAACTATGGC.

At least ten counts were recorded for this clone. The read terminates 3 residues ahead of where the CDR3 ends, so the germline J gene completes it. The J gene is TRBJ2-3, the V gene TRBV20-1; 10 nucleotides align to TRBD2. There are 14 residues in the CDR3. The V gene end was trimmed by 5 bases and the J gene end by 2 bases; junction bases not matched to a gene: 4. The germline CDR1 and CDR2 sequences are DFQATT and SNEGSKA (reference sequence). CDR3 loop: CSALGLADTDTQYF. The sequenced part of the CDR3 DNA is TGCAGTGCTCTAGGACTAGCGGACACAGATACG.

The sample holds many counts of this clone. The covered CDR3 bases are TGTGCCAGCAGCTTAACAGGCACCGGGGAG. Amino acids: CASSLTGTGE. The complete CDR3 protein is CASSLTGTGELFF. This chain links TRBV7-3 with TRBJ2-2; D is undetermined. Read sequence stops 3 residues before the CDR3 end, and the germline J gene provides the missing end. The CDR3 loop spans 13 amino acids. The germline CDR1 and CDR2 sequences are SGHTA and FQGTGA. V was trimmed by 0 bases and J by 4 bases, leaving 3 bases between them.

The table lists this clone with many counts. The CDR3 goes on 3 residues after the read ends, and that part is filled in from the germline J gene. The chain has TRBV20-1 and TRBJ2-7; TRBD2 matches at 8 bases. With V trimmed by 0 bases and J by 2 bases, 6 bases remained unmatched. The CDR3 loop spans 15 amino acids. Germline values: CDR1 DFQATT, CDR2 SNEGSKA (reference sequence). CDR3 bases read: TGCAGTGCTAGAGATTGGACTAGCTCTACCTACGAG. It yields the protein CSARDWTSSTYE. In full, the CDR3 is CSARDWTSSTYEQYF.

Many counts were recorded for this clone. Sequencing ends 3 residues short of the CDR3 end; the germline J gene provides the rest. The chain is built from TRBV20-1 and TRBJ2-1; no reliable D call. The CDR3 length is 13 residues. CDR1 and CDR2 from the germline V gene are DFQATT and SNEGSKA (reference sequence). V shed 1 base and J shed 6 bases, with 10 bases lying between them. Here the CDR3 reads CSARVIQFNEQFF. Partial CDR3 DNA: TGCAGTGCTAGAGTTATTCAGTTCAATGAG.

At least ten counts were recorded for this clone. The CDR3 end lies 3 residues beyond the end of the read and is filled in from the germline J gene. The genes are TRBV5-5 and TRBJ2-5, with TRBD1 matching 8 bases. This CDR3 region has 14 residues. The junction had 5 bases not matched to a gene; V was cut back by 2 bases and J by 5 bases. Germline values: CDR1 SGHKS, CDR2 YYEKEE (reference sequence). The CDR3 spells CASSFSGGRETQYF. The part of the CDR3 DNA that was read is TGTGCCAGCAGCTTTTCAGGGGGCCGTGAGACC.

Ten or more counts support this clone. The read halts 3 residues ahead of the CDR3 end, with the missing end drawn from the germline J gene. V usage is TRBV12-5 and J usage is TRBJ2-5, with D maybe TRBD1 (5 bases). Germline V gives CDR1 LGHNT, CDR2 FRNRAP. CDR3 size: 17 residues. V shed 3 bases and J shed 1 base, with 18 bases lying between them. CDR3 DNA (partial): TGTGCTAGTGGTTTCGGACGGACAATGATTACCCAAGAGACC. Encoded protein: CASGFGRTMITQET. The full-length CDR3 reads as CASGFGRTMITQETQYF.

The table lists this clone with many counts. The read ends 3 residues shy of where the CDR3 ends; the end is completed using the germline J gene. V gene TRBV30 combines with J gene TRBJ2-7; D remains unclear. The CDR3 is 11 amino acids. The V and J ends lost 0 bases and 5 bases respectively, with 5 bases between them. Germline-derived CDR1 and CDR2 are GTSNPN and SVGIG (reference sequence). CDR3 protein: CAWSVLDEQYF. Partial CDR3 DNA: TGTGCCTGGAGTGTACTTGACGAG. Variable domain in full (rest from reference TRBV30 and TRBJ2-7): SQTIHQWPATLVQPVGSPLSLECTVEGTSNPNLYWYRQAAGRGLQLLFYSVGIGQISSEVPQNLSASRPQDRQFILSSKKLLLSDSGFYLCAWSVLDEQYFGPGTRLTVT.

A note on this clone: The CDR3 extends 3 residues past the end of the read, so its final part is completed from the germline J gene. The genes are TRBV11-3 and TRBJ1-1; TRBD1 aligns across 7 bases. J gave up 4 bases and V 2 bases, and 7 bases lay outside the gene matches. Germline assignment: CDR1 SGHNT and CDR2 YENEEA. CDR3 length: 15 amino acids. CDR3 DNA (partial): TGTGCCAGCAGCTTATCCCGACAGGGCGGCACTGAA. This gives the protein CASSLSRQGGTE. The whole CDR3 sequence is CASSLSRQGGTEAFF.

Many counts were recorded for this clone. Read sequence stops 3 residues before the CDR3 end, and the germline J gene provides the missing end. The V and J genes are TRBV30 and TRBJ2-7; D tentatively reads TRBD1 or TRBD2 (6 bases each). V was clipped by 3 bases and J by 0 bases, with 15 bases between them. Germline V gene lookup returns CDR1 GTSNPN and CDR2 SVGIG (reference sequence). The CDR3 runs 15 residues. The sequenced part of the CDR3 DNA is TGTGCCTGGAGCAGGAGGGGGACGGGCTCCTACGAG. Protein: CAWSRRGTGSYE. The whole CDR3 protein is CAWSRRGTGSYEQYF. Looking up the rest from reference TRBV30 and TRBJ2-7 gives the full variable domain: SQTIHQWPATLVQPVGSPLSLECTVEGTSNPNLYWYRQAAGRGLQLLFYSVGIGQISSEVPQNLSASRPQDRQFILSSKKLLLSDSGFYLCAWSRRGTGSYEQYFGPGTRLTVT.

This clone was found a few times. The read comes to an end 3 residues before the CDR3 does, leaving the germline J gene to fill in the end. The rearrangement uses TRBV7-2 and TRBJ1-4, with D perhaps TRBD1 (6 bases). From germline, CDR1 is SGHTA and CDR2 FQGNSA. Trimming pared 0 bases from V and 5 bases from J, leaving 13 bases between. The CDR3 totals 16 residues. CDR3 DNA (partial): TGTGCCAGCAGCTTAGCGGCACAAGGGGGAAATGAAAAA. As protein: CASSLAAQGGNEK. The CDR3 reads in full as CASSLAAQGGNEKLFF.

This clone has at least ten counts. Read coverage stops 3 residues before the CDR3 terminus; the germline J gene supplies the remainder. V and J are TRBV20-1 and TRBJ2-4; D not certain. The V and J ends lost 8 bases and 4 bases respectively, with 9 bases between them. The CDR3 has 11 residues. From germline, CDR1 is DFQATT and CDR2 SNEGSKA (reference sequence). The CDR3 protein is CSYKYKNIQYF. The sequenced CDR3 bases are TGCAGTTACAAGTATAAAAACATT.

This clone was seen many times. Coverage ceases 3 residues before the CDR3 finishes, and the germline J gene fills in the end. The V call is TRBV20-1, the J call TRBJ2-4, with D tentatively TRBD2 (6 bases). V lost 2 bases to trimming and J lost 6 bases, with 14 bases between them. Germline V lookup: CDR1 DFQATT, CDR2 SNEGSKA (reference sequence). This CDR3 is built from 14 residues. CDR3 DNA, as far as it was read: TGCAGTGCTAGACCCCAGGGAGCGGGAAACATT. This gives the protein CSARPQGAGNI. The whole CDR3 protein is CSARPQGAGNIQYF.

This clone has ten or more counts. The sequence runs out 3 residues before the end of the CDR3; the remainder is reconstructed from the germline J gene. The chain joins TRBV5-1 to TRBJ2-1; possibly TRBD2 for D (5 bases). V was cut by 0 bases and J by 7 bases, with 11 bases left in between. The CDR3 spans 14 residues. The germline gives CDR1 SGHRS, CDR2 YFSETQ. The CDR3 bases that were read are TGCGCCAGCAGCTTGGGGGTCCCGGGGAATGAG. Encoded protein: CASSLGVPGNE. The whole CDR3 reads CASSLGVPGNEQFF.

The sample holds many counts of this clone. The CDR3 end lies 3 residues beyond the end of the read and is filled in from the germline J gene. This sequence joins TRBV6-2 or TRBV6-3 and TRBJ2-7; D is tentatively TRBD1 or TRBD2 (5 bases each). The CDR3 totals 14 residues. The V and J ends lost 6 bases and 0 bases respectively, with 12 bases between them. CDR1 and CDR2 (germline): MNHEY, SVGEGT. The CDR3 protein is CASRRGAVSYEQYF. The CDR3 bases that were read are TGTGCCAGCAGACGAGGGGCAGTCTCCTACGAG.

This clone showed up many times. CDR3: CASLEAGNTDTQYF. The CDR3 DNA, read in part, is TGTGCCAGCCTCGAGGCGGGAAACACAGATACG. The chain couples TRBV2 to TRBJ2-3; TRBD2 is a possible D gene (6 bases). The read finishes 3 residues shy of the CDR3 end, and the germline J gene is used to complete it. Trimming removed 8 bases at V and 2 bases at J, with 14 bases between. Germline V CDR1 and CDR2: SNHLY, FYNNEI. The CDR3 has 14 residues.

This clone has at least ten counts. The read ends 3 residues early relative to the CDR3; the germline J gene fills the gap. The rearrangement joins TRBV24-1 to TRBJ2-1; 13 nucleotides line up with TRBD2. The germline CDR1 and CDR2 sequences are KGHDR and SFDVKD. The J segment lost 8 bases and the V segment lost 7 bases, leaving 4 bases of the junction unmatched. The length of the CDR3 is 14 residues. The CDR3 loop reads CATRGLAGSDEQFF. The covered CDR3 bases are TGTGCCACCAGGGGACTAGCGGGAAGTGATGAG.

This clone appeared many times. The missing CDR3 end, 3 residues past where the read stops, is filled in from the germline J gene. This sequence joins TRBV30 and TRBJ2-5; D tentatively fits TRBD1 or TRBD2 (5 bases each). V gave up 0 bases and J gave up 5 bases, with 13 bases separating them. CDR1 GTSNPN and CDR2 SVGIG come from the germline V gene (reference sequence). CDR3 length: 14 residues. CDR3 in amino acids: CAWSVMRGRETQYF. The DNA read from the CDR3 is TGTGCCTGGAGTGTGATGAGGGGCCGGGAGACC.

This clone was recorded at least ten times. From the germline J gene comes the end of the CDR3, since the read stops 3 residues before it. The chain uses TRBV19 and TRBJ2-1, with 10 bases lining up with TRBD2. V lost 2 bases and J lost 7; bases outside the gene matches: 11. The CDR3 is 17 residues long. The V gene's germline CDR1 is LNHDA and CDR2 SQIVND (reference sequence). The CDR3 bases that were read are TGTGCCAGTAGTATACACCCGCTAGCGGGAGTGTCAAATGAG. Translated: CASSIHPLAGVSNE. The CDR3 as a whole reads CASSIHPLAGVSNEQFF.

This clone was observed many times. CDR3 DNA, as far as it was read: TGTGCCAGCAGCTTCCGACAGAACTATGGC. It translates to CASSFRQNYG. The whole CDR3 region reads CASSFRQNYGYTF. The V call is TRBV7-6, the J call TRBJ1-2; D perhaps matches TRBD1 (5 bases). The read ends 3 residues before the CDR3 terminus; that terminus is restored from the germline J gene. The CDR3 extends over 13 amino acids. Germline V gene lookup returns CDR1 SGHVS and CDR2 FNYEAQ. The germline V and J ends were trimmed by 3 bases and 2 bases, with 7 bases remaining between them.

The table lists this clone with many counts. The CDR3 goes on 3 residues after the read ends, and that part is filled in from the germline J gene. The gene calls are TRBV20-1 and TRBJ1-1, with D possibly being TRBD1 (6 bases). Germline values: CDR1 DFQATT, CDR2 SNEGSKA (reference sequence). The CDR3 consists of 12 residues. Trimming removed 3 bases at V and 7 bases at J, with 12 bases between. The covered CDR3 bases are TGCAGTGCTAGCCGGGACACGAATGAA. It is translated as CSASRDTNE. From start to end, the CDR3 is CSASRDTNEAFF.

This clone was picked up many times. The sequenced fragment ends 3 residues before the CDR3 boundary, so the rest is inferred from the germline J gene. The chain couples TRBV13 to TRBJ2-1, with 11 bases fitting TRBD2. Germline assignment: CDR1 PRHDT and CDR2 FYEKMQ (reference sequence). V lost 5 bases to trimming and J lost 4 bases; unmatched junction nucleotides: 19. The CDR3 extends over 20 amino acids. The sequenced CDR3 bases are TGTGCCAGCAGCCCTAGCCACGCCGGGACTAGCGGCGAAACATACAATGAG. The encoded protein is CASSPSHAGTSGETYNE. The full CDR3 is CASSPSHAGTSGETYNEQFF. The whole variable domain, filled in from reference TRBV13 and TRBJ2-1, reads AAGVIQSPRHLIKEKRETATLKCYPIPRHDTVYWYQQGPGQDPQFLISFYEKMQSDKGSIPDRFSAQQFSDYHSELNMSSLELGDSALYFCASSPSHAGTSGETYNEQFFGPGTRLTVL.

With respect to this clone: The CDR3 extends 3 residues past the end of the read, so its final part is completed from the germline J gene. This chain links TRBV11-2 with TRBJ1-4, with TRBD1 identical over 8 bases. V shed 3 bases and J 10 bases; nucleotides not matched to a gene: 4. The CDR3 covers 13 residues. Looked up from germline, CDR1 is SGHAT and CDR2 is FQNNGV. The CDR3 DNA, read in part, is TGTGCCAGCAGCTTCGGGACAGGTCCAAAA. Protein product: CASSFGTGPK. The full CDR3 sequence reads CASSFGTGPKLFF.